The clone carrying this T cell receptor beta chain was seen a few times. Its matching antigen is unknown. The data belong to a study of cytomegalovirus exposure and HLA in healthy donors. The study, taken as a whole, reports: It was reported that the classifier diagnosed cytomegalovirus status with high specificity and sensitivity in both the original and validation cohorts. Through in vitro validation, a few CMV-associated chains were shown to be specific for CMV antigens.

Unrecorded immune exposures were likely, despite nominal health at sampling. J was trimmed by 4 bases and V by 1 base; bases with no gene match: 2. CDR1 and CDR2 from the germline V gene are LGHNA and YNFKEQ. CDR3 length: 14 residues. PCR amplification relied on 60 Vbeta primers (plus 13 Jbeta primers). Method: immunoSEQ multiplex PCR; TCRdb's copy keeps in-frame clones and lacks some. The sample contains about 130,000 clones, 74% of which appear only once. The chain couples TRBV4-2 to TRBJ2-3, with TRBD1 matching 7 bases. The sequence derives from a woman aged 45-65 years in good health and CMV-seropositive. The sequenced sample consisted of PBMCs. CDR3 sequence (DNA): TGTGCCAGCAGCCAAGGGACAGGTTCAGATACGCAGTATTTT. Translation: CASSQGTGSDTQYF.